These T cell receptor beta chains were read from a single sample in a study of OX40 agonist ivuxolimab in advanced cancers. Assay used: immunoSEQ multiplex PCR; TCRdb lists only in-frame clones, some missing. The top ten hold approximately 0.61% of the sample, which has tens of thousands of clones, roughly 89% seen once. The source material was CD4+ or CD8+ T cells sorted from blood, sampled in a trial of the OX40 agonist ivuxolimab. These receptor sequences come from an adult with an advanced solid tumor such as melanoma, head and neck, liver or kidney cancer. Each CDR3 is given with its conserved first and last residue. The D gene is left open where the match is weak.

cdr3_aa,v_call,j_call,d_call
CASSLGSGNTIYF,TRBV5-1,TRBJ1-3,NA
CASRSTGNNEQFF,TRBV4-1,TRBJ2-1,NA
CASRPGLAGGSQETQYF,TRBV5-4,TRBJ2-5,TRBD2
CASSLGTGGEKLFF,TRBV5-5,TRBJ1-4,TRBD1
CASSFGRLAGGGDTQYF,TRBV28,TRBJ2-3,TRBD2
CASSPDVNGGSPLHF,TRBV18,TRBJ1-6,NA
CASSANTEAFF,TRBV28,TRBJ1-1,NA
CASSEGLAVYEQYF,TRBV2,TRBJ2-7,TRBD2
CASSPRTGELFF,TRBV18,TRBJ2-2,NA
CASRSRENYGYTF,TRBV9,TRBJ1-2,NA
CASNRLVKETRYF,TRBV2,TRBJ2-5,NA
CAWSGTGGSREQFF,TRBV30,TRBJ2-1,TRBD2
CASSPSLAGDSQYF,TRBV18,TRBJ2-3,TRBD2
CASSLTSGLAANTGELFF,TRBV7-8,TRBJ2-2,TRBD2
CASSSWGQGFSEQYF,TRBV7-8,TRBJ2-7,TRBD1
CASSQFGAATVGYTF,TRBV14,TRBJ1-2,NA
CAISDTYRDFSIYEQYF,TRBV10-3,TRBJ2-7,NA
CASSLGPLTGALNEAFF,TRBV5-6,TRBJ1-1,TRBD1
CASSLDVGSLGDTQYF,TRBV5-1,TRBJ2-3,NA
CASSGGGWGTDTQYF,TRBV2,TRBJ2-3,NA
CASSFLGQGSNEQFF,TRBV7-9,TRBJ2-1,TRBD1